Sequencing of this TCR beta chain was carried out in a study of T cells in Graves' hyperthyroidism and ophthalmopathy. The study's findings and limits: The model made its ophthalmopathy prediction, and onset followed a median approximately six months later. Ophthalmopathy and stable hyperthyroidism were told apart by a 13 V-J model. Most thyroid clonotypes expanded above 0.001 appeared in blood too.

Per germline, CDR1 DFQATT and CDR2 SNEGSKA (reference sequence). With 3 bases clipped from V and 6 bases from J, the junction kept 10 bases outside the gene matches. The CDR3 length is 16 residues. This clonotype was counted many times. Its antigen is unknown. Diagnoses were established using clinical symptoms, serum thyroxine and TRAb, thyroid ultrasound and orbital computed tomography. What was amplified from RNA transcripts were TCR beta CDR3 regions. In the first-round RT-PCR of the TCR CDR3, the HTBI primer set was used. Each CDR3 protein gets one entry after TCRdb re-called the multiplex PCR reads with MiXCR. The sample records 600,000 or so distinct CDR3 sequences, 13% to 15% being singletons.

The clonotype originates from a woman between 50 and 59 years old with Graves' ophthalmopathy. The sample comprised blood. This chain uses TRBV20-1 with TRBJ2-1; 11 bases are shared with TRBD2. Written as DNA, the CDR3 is TGCAGTGCTAGTGGTACTAGCGGGAGCTTAGGCAATGAGCAGTTCTTC. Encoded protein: CSASGTSGSLGNEQFF.